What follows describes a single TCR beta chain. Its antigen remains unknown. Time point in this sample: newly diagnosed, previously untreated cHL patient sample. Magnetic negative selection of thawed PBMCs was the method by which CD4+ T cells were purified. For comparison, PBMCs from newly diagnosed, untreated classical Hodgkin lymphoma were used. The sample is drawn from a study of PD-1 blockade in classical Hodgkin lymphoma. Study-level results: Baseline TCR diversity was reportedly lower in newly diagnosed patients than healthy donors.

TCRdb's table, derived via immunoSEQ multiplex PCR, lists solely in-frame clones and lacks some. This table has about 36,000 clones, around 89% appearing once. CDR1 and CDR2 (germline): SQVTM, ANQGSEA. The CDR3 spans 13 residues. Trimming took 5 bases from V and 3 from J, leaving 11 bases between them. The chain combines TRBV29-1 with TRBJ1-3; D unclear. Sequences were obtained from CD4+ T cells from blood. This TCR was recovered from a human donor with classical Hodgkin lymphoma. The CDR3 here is CSVSEGSGNTIYF. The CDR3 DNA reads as TGCAGCGTTTCGGAGGGCAGTGGAAACACCATATATTTT.